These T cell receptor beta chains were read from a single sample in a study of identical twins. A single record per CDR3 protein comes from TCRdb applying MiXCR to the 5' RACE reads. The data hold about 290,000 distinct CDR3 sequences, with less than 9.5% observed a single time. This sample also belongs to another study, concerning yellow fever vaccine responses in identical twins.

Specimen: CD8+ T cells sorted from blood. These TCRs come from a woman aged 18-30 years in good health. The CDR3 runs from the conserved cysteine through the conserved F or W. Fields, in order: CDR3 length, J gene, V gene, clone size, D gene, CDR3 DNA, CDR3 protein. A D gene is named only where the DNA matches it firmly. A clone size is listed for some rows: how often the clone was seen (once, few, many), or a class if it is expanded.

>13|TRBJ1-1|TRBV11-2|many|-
TGTGCCAGCAGTATAAACAGGGTTACTGAAGCTTTCTTT
CASSINRVTEAFF
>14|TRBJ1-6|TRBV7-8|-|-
TGTGCCAGCAGTTCTGGGCCGGGGGGCTCACCCCTCCACTTT
CASSSGPGGSPLHF
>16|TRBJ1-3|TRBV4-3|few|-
TGCGCCAGCAGCCAAGATAGGCCGATCTCTGGAAACACCATATATTTT
CASSQDRPISGNTIYF
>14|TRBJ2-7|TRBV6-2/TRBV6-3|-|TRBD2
TGTGCCAGCACTCCGGGACTAGCGGTTTACGAGCAGTACTTC
CASTPGLAVYEQYF
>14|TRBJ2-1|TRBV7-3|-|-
TGTGCCAGCAGCTTAAATAGGGCTTCTAGTGAGCAGTTCTTC
CASSLNRASSEQFF
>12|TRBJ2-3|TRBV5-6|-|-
TGTGCCAGCAGCTTGAATCCGGATACGCAGTATTTT
CASSLNPDTQYF
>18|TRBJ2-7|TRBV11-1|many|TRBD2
TGTGCCAGCAGCACCCTTGGTCCCTTTGGGGGGGGCTCCTACGAGCAGTACTTC
CASSTLGPFGGGSYEQYF
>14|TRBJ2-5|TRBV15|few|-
TGTGCCACCAGCAGAGTAGCAGGGATGGGGACCCAGTACTTC
CATSRVAGMGTQYF
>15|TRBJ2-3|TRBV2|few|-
TGTGCCAGCAACCCCACGGGATGGGGCACAGATACGCAGTATTTT
CASNPTGWGTDTQYF
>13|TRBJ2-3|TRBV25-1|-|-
TGTGCCAGCTCAGGGTGGAGCACAGATACGCAGTATTTT
CASSGWSTDTQYF
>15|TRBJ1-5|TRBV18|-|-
TGTGCCAGCTCACCGGGAGGGGATAGCAATCAGCCCCAGCATTTT
CASSPGGDSNQPQHF
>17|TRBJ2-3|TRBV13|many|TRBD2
TGTGCCAGCAGCTTAGGTTTAGCGGGGGGCCTCGAGGATACGCAGTATTTT
CASSLGLAGGLEDTQYF
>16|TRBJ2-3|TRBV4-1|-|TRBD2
TGCGCCAGCAGCGTCATAGCGGGAGCTATCGGGGATACGCAGTATTTT
CASSVIAGAIGDTQYF
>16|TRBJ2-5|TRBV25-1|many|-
TGTGCCAGCAGTCAGTGGCACTCGACTTCCCAAGAGACCCAGTACTTC
CASSQWHSTSQETQYF
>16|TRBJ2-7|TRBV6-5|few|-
TGTGCCAGCAGTTACAGAGAGGGGTTACCCAACTACGAGCAGTACTTC
CASSYREGLPNYEQYF
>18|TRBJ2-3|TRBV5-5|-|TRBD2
TGTGCCAGCCCCCCAACCATAGCGGGAGGGCCGGGCACAGATACGCAGTATTTT
CASPPTIAGGPGTDTQYF
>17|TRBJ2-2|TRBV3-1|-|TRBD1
TGTGCCTGCATAAAAAATTTGGACAGGACAAACACCGGGGAGCTGTTTTTT
CACIKNLDRTNTGELFF
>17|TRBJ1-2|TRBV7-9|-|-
-
CASSFGPGRHPNYGYTF
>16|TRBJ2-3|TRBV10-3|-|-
TGTGCCATCAGTGAGTCGACTAGAGAGCGGGTCGATACGCAGTATTTT
CAISESTRERVDTQYF
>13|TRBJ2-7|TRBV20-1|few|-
TGCAGTGCTAGACAACGGGGGTATCACGAGCAGTACTTC
CSARQRGYHEQYF
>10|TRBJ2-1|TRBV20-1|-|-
TGCAGTGCTAGAGATCGGTGGCAGTTCTTC
CSARDRWQFF
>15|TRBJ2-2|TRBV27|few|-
TGTGCCAGCAGCCCGCTCTCGGGGAACACCGGGGAGCTGTTTTTT
CASSPLSGNTGELFF
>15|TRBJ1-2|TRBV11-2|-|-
TGTGCCAGCAGCTTAGACCCGGGGAGTAGCGATGGCTACACCTTC
CASSLDPGSSDGYTF
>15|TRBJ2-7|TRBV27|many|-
TGTGCCAGCAGTTTAGGCATAGGCGGCCCCTACGAGCAGTACTTC
CASSLGIGGPYEQYF
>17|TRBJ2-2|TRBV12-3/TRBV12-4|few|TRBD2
TGTGCCAGCTATAGCGGGATTAAGACGTTGAACACCGGGGAGCTGTTTTTT
CASYSGIKTLNTGELFF
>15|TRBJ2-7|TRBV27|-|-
TGTGCCAGCAGTTTGACTCCCGGCAGTTCCTACGAGCAGTACTTC
CASSLTPGSSYEQYF
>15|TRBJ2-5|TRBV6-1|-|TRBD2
TGTGCCAGCATCCCGGGACTAGCGTTTTGGGAGACCCAGTACTTC
CASIPGLAFWETQYF
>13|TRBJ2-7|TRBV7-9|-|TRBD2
TGTGCCAGCGGAACTAGCGGGAGGCTCGAGCAGTACTTC
CASGTSGRLEQYF
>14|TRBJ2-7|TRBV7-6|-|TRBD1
TGTGCCAGCAGCCGGGGACAGGAGATCTACGAGCAGTACTTC
CASSRGQEIYEQYF